This T cell receptor (beta chain) was recovered during a study of T cell responses to AZD1222 COVID-19 vaccine. Regarding the study as a whole: As reported, nearly half of all spike-specific TCRs target variant regions that are unmutated. Donors in the cohort were predominantly white British and more often female, and clonal diversity was possibly underestimated. CD4 TCRs covered the whole spike, strongest at regions 160-218 and 743-854.

This table comes from immunoSEQ multiplex PCR, and its TCRdb copy is limited to in-frame clones, with some not included. The sample records about 84,000 clones, roughly nine tenths being singletons. CDR3 length: 14 amino acids. In germline, CDR1 is MGHRA, CDR2 YSYEKL. The ends were cut back, 3 bases at V and 4 bases at J, with 12 bases in the middle. For this clone: Its target is unknown.

This clonotype was obtained from an adult who received the AZD1222 COVID-19 vaccine. The source was peripheral blood, collected 28 days after the second AZD1222 dose. The chain uses TRBV4-1 and TRBJ1-2, with a tentative D call TRBD1 (5 bases). The CDR3 bases are TGCGCCAGCAGCCACGTCGGGGGTGGCTATGGCTACACCTTC. It translates to CASSHVGGGYGYTF.